The sequence of this T cell receptor (beta chain) was determined in a study of graft-versus-host responses after intestinal transplantation. About the research overall: Every recipient had anti-thymocyte globulin induction and about three years of tacrolimus plus steroids.

CDR1 LGHNA and CDR2 YNFKEQ come from the germline V gene. The CDR3 extends over 12 amino acids. The V gene lost 2 bases and the J gene lost 5 bases, with 6 bases spanning the gap. Sequencing was performed with immunoSEQ multiplex PCR; in TCRdb, only in-frame clones are kept and a portion is missing. The profile covers about 88,000 clones, with roughly 88% appearing a single time and around 0.11% taken by the ten largest. Study-level points and caveats: HvG clone declines early post-transplant were associated with peak circulating GvH levels.

In its sample, this clone was seen once. Its antigen is undetermined. The sequencing used unstimulated CD4+ T cells sorted from spleen or lymph node cells, collected before intestinal transplant. The sequence was obtained from a human donor who received an intestinal transplant. The chain is built from TRBV4-2 and TRBJ2-5, with D unclear. Here the CDR3 reads CASSQPGETQYF. CDR3 sequence (DNA): TGTGCCAGCAGCCAACCCGGGGAGACCCAGTACTTC.